This TCR beta chain was identified in a study of long-term antiretroviral therapy in people with HIV. In the study overall: About a decade before 2015, the earliest samples were taken when ART was typically delayed. Overall study findings and caveats: Nothing was known about ART adherence, viral resistance or changes in therapy. Clones that expanded before ART (that is, prior to treatment) dominated the repertoire at all time points.

Running of the v3.0 immunoSEQ assay took place at survey level. The data were produced by immunoSEQ multiplex PCR, yet TCRdb's version contains in-frame clones alone and is incomplete. The sample yields some 26,000 clones, 82% seen once. Trimming took 4 bases from V and 2 from J; bases not matched to a gene: 7. Germline lookup yields CDR1 LNHNV and CDR2 YYDKDF (reference sequence). The CDR3 runs 15 residues. About this clone: The antigen is undetermined.

Cryopreserved PBMC numbered roughly 1-11 million per sample before DNA extraction. The specimen was unsorted PBMCs, collected 2.9 years after starting antiretroviral therapy. The gene calls are TRBV15 and TRBJ2-7, with 8 bases matching TRBD1. The receptor's source is a man over 45 with HIV. CDR3 in DNA: TGTGCCACCAGCATTGACAGGGGAGCCACCTACGAGCAGTACTTC. Its translation: CATSIDRGATYEQYF.